The clone carrying this TCR beta chain was found many times. The antigen is not known. Germline CDR1 KGHSH, CDR2 LQKENI. V lost 6 bases to trimming and J lost 4 bases, with 18 bases between them. The CDR3 is 15 amino acids. These data originate in a study of post-analysis software for immune sequencing data. Overall study results and limits: About 5 TRBV segments occurring more often in patients than controls included TRBV5-6, TRBV5-1 and TRBV20-1.

Unique molecular identifiers were carried by the TCR beta cDNA libraries. TCRdb analysed the PCR reads with MiXCR anew, one entry per CDR3 protein. The profile shows just over 250,000 distinct CDR3 sequences, approximately 34% of them singletons. This sequence was found in a girl between 10 and 17 years old with multiple sclerosis. V gene TRBV18 combines with J gene TRBJ1-2; D is ambiguous. The specimen was blood. The CDR3: CASSPAPGGGYGYTF. DNA for the CDR3: TGTGCCAGCTCCCCAGCCCCCGGCGGAGGCTATGGCTACACCTTC.